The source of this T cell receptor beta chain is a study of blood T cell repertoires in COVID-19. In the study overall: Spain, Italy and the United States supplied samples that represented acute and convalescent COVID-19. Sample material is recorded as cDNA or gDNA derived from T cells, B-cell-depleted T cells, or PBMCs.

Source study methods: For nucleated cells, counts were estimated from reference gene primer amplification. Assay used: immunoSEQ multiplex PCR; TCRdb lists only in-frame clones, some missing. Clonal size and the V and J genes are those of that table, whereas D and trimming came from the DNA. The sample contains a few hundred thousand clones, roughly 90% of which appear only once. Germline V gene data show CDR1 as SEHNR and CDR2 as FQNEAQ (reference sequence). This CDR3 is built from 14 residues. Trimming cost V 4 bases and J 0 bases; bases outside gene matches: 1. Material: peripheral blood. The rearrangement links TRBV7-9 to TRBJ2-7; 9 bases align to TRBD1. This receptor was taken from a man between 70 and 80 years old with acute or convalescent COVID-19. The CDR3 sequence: CASSSQGASYEQYF. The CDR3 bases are TGTGCCAGCAGCTCACAGGGGGCCTCCTACGAGCAGTACTTC. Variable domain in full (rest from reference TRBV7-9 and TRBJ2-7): DTGVSQNPRHKITKRGQNVTFRCDPISEHNRLYWYRQTLGQGPEFLTYFQNEAQLEKSRLLSDRFSAERPKGSFSTLEIQRTEQGDSAMYLCASSSQGASYEQYFGPGTRLTVT.